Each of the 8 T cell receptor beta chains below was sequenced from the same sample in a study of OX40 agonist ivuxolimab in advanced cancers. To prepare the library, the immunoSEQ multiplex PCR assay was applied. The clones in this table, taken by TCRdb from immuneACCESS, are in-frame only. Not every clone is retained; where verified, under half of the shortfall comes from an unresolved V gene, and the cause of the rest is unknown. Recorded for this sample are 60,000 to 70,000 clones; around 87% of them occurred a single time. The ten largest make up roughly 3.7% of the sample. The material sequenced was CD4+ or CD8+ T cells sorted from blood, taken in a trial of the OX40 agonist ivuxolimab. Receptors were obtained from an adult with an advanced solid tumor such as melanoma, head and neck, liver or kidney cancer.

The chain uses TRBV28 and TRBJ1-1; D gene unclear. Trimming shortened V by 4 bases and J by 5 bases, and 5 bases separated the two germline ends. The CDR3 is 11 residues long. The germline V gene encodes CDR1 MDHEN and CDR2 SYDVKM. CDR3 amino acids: CASSSRTEAFF. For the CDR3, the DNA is TGTGCCAGCAGTTCTCGAACTGAAGCTTTCTTT. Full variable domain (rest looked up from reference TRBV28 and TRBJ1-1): DVKVTQSSRYLVKRTGEKVFLECVQDMDHENMFWYRQDPGLGLRLIYFSYDVKMKEKGDIPEGYSVSREKKERFSLILESASTNQTSMYLCASSSRTEAFFGQGTRLTVV.

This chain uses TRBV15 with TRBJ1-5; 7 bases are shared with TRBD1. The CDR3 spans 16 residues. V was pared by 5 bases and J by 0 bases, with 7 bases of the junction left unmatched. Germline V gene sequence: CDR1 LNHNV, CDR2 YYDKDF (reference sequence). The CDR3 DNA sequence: TGTGCCACCAGCGGAGGGGACAGTGGTAGCAATCAGCCCCAGCATTTT. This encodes CATSGGDSGSNQPQHF.

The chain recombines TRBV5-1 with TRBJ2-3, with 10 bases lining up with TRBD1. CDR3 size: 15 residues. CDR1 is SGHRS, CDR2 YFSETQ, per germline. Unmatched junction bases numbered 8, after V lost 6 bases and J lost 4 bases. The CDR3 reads CASNEGQGSPDTQYF. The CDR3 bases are TGCGCCAGCAACGAGGGACAGGGGAGCCCAGATACGCAGTATTTT.

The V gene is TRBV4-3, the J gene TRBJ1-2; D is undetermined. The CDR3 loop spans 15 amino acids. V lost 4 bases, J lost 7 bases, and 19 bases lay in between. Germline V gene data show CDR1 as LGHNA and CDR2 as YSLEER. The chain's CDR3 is CASSPQPSGISGYTF. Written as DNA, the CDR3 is TGCGCCAGCAGCCCCCAACCCTCGGGTATCAGTGGCTACACCTTC.

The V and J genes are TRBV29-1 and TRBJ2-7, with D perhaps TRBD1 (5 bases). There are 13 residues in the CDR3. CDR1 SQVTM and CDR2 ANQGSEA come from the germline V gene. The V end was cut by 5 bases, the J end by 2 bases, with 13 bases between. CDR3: CSVSTAATYEQYF. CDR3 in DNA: TGCAGCGTTTCGACAGCAGCAACCTACGAGCAGTACTTC.

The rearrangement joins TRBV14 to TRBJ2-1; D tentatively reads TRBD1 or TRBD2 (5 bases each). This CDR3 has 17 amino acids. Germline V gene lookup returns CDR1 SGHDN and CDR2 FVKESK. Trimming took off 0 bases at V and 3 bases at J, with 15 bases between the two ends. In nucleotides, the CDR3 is TGTGCCAGCAGCCAAGAGGGCCCGGGGCAAATCTACAATGAGCAGTTCTTC. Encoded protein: CASSQEGPGQIYNEQFF. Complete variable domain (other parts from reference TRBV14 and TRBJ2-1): EAGVTQFPSHSVIEKGQTVTLRCDPISGHDNLYWYRRVMGKEIKFLLHFVKESKQDESGMPNNRFLAERTGGTYSTLKVQPAELEDSGVYFCASSQEGPGQIYNEQFFGPGTRLTVL.

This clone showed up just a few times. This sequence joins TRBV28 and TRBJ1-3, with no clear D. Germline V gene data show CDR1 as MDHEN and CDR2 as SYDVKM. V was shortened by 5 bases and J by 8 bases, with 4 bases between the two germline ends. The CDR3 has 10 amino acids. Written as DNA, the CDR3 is TGTGCCAGCAGTAGGCACACCATATATTTT. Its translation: CASSRHTIYF.

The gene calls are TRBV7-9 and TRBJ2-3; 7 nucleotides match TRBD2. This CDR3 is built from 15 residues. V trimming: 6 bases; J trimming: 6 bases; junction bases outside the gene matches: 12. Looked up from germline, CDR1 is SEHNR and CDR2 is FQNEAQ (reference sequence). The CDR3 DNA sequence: TGTGCCAGCAGTGGGGAGGCTAGCGGATCTGATACGCAGTATTTT. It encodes CASSGEASGSDTQYF.